The TCR beta chain under discussion was sequenced for a study of tumor-infiltrating lymphocytes in primary liver carcinoma. The roughly 19-33 mg bulk tissue piece was not sorted before simultaneous RNA and DNA extraction. The authors made TCR beta cDNA from around 500 ng total RNA with a constant-region primer. Three-round nested multiplex PCR performed with slightly modified ARM-PCR produced the TCR beta libraries. Rounds one and two of PCR, each of 10 cycles, were primed with TRBV1-TRBV30 forward primers and a C-beta reverse primer. TCRdb independently ran MiXCR on the multiplex PCR reads; one entry per CDR3 protein. The repertoire includes just under 45,000 distinct CDR3 sequences, around 70% of them detected once, and approximately 19% sits in the top ten. Germline V gene lookup returns CDR1 MDHEN and CDR2 SYDVKM. Germline trimming cut 6 bases from V and 1 base from J; bases unmatched to any gene: 8. This CDR3 has 16 amino acids.

Study results and caveats: Tumor top-250-clone fraction significantly exceeded that of blood (p = 0.039). Found in all five tumor regions were only about 7.5-25% of top clones.

This clonotype was seen many times. Its antigen is as yet unknown. This TCR came from a man aged 35 to 55 with primary liver carcinoma and hepatitis B virus infection. V is TRBV28 and J is TRBJ2-7, with TRBD2 identical over 11 bases. The sequenced sample was liver tumor tissue from sampling region 2. Subset noted: tumor region T2, inferior pole. This CDR3 reads CASSPRTSGLSYEQYF. The CDR3 DNA reads TGTGCCAGCAGCCCAAGGACTAGCGGGCTTTCCTACGAGCAGTACTTC. The variable domain in full, with the rest retrieved from reference TRBV28 and TRBJ2-7, is DVKVTQSSRYLVKRTGEKVFLECVQDMDHENMFWYRQDPGLGLRLIYFSYDVKMKEKGDIPEGYSVSREKKERFSLILESASTNQTSMYLCASSPRTSGLSYEQYFGPGTRLTVT.